This is a list of T cell receptor beta chains from one sample in a study of OX40 agonist ivuxolimab in advanced cancers. Using immunoSEQ multiplex PCR, the repertoire was profiled, and TCRdb retains in-frame clones only, with some absent. The sample consists of around 70,000 clones, roughly 80% of them appearing once. This material consisted of CD4+ or CD8+ T cells sorted from blood, taken in a trial of the OX40 agonist ivuxolimab. The receptors were gathered from an adult with an advanced solid tumor such as melanoma, head and neck, liver or kidney cancer. CDR3s include the opening cysteine and the closing phenylalanine or tryptophan. The D gene is left open where the match is weak. Clone size is given for some rows only: seen once, a few or many times, or a class if the clone is expanded.

>.|.|TRBV2|TRBJ1-2
CASSDPPGTGGYTF
TGTGCCAGCAGTGACCCCCCAGGGACTGGCGGCTACACCTTC
>TRBD1|.|TRBV28|TRBJ1-2
CASRNTGAGTGPYGYTF
TGTGCCAGCAGAAATACGGGAGCGGGGACAGGGCCCTATGGCTACACCTTC
>.|.|TRBV7-2|TRBJ2-3
CASSLWGSRRGSSTDTQYF
TGTGCCAGCAGCTTATGGGGGAGTCGGAGGGGGAGTAGCACAGATACGCAGTATTTT
>TRBD2|.|TRBV4-1|TRBJ2-1
CASSPSGDPHRFF
TGCGCCAGCAGCCCTAGCGGGGACCCCCATAGATTCTTC
>.|.|TRBV5-1|TRBJ2-2
CASSLGGGTGELFF
TGCGCCAGCAGCTTGGGAGGGGGCACCGGGGAGCTGTTTTTT
>TRBD2|.|TRBV5-4|TRBJ2-7
CASSREGLAGSYEQYF
TGTGCCAGCAGCCGGGAGGGACTAGCGGGATCCTACGAGCAGTACTTC
>.|.|TRBV4-1|TRBJ2-3
CASSQESASTDTQYF
TGCGCCAGCAGCCAAGAAAGTGCTAGCACAGATACGCAGTATTTT
>TRBD1|.|TRBV5-1|TRBJ1-6
CASSPLSGTDNSPLHF
TGCGCCAGCAGCCCGTTATCCGGGACAGATAATTCACCCCTCCACTTT
>.|once|TRBV29-1|TRBJ1-2
CSVEDLGGGGYTF
TGCAGCGTTGAAGATCTTGGCGGCGGGGGCTACACCTTC
>TRBD1|.|TRBV4-1|TRBJ1-2
CASSQDGTGRDWGYTF
TGCGCCAGCAGCCAAGATGGGACAGGGCGGGACTGGGGCTACACCTTC
>TRBD1|.|TRBV7-9|TRBJ1-1
CASSNTGGDTEAFF
TGTGCCAGCAGCAATACAGGGGGGGACACTGAAGCTTTCTTT
>.|.|TRBV15|TRBJ1-1
CATKPPGAPQLTEAFF
TGTGCCACCAAACCCCCAGGGGCCCCACAGTTGACTGAAGCTTTCTTT
>.|.|TRBV29-1|TRBJ2-2
CSVSAGMDTGELFF
TGCAGCGTCAGCGCCGGTATGGACACCGGGGAGCTGTTTTTT
>TRBD1|.|TRBV7-7|TRBJ2-7
CASSQSPGQGYEQYF
TGTGCCAGCAGTCAAAGCCCGGGACAGGGCTACGAGCAGTACTTC
>.|.|TRBV4-2|TRBJ1-2
CASSQAGFLGAEYGYTF
TGTGCCAGCAGCCAAGCTGGTTTTCTGGGAGCCGAATATGGCTACACCTTC
>TRBD1|.|TRBV11-2|TRBJ2-1
CASSWGQGVYNEQFF
TGTGCCAGCAGCTGGGGACAGGGAGTCTACAATGAGCAGTTCTTC
>.|.|TRBV7-3|TRBJ2-7
CASSSGPWKEQYF
TGTGCCAGCAGCTCGGGGCCCTGGAAGGAGCAGTACTTC
>.|.|TRBV4-1|TRBJ1-2
CASSQDPQASNYGYTF
TGCGCCAGCAGCCAAGACCCGCAGGCCTCTAACTATGGCTACACCTTC
>TRBD1|once|TRBV28|TRBJ1-4
CASRQDRGGEKLFF
TGTGCCAGCAGGCAGGACAGGGGAGGCGAAAAACTGTTTTTT
>TRBD1|.|TRBV28|TRBJ1-5
CASSSPGQGHQPQHF
TGTGCCAGCAGTTCCCCGGGACAGGGACATCAGCCCCAGCATTTT
>.|.|TRBV6-6|TRBJ1-5
CASNQGYNQPQHF
TGTGCCAGCAATCAGGGATACAATCAGCCCCAGCATTTT
>.|.|TRBV18|TRBJ2-3
CASSPGSSSTDTQYF
TGTGCCAGCTCACCAGGAAGCTCTAGCACAGATACGCAGTATTTT
>TRBD1|.|TRBV6-5|TRBJ1-2
CASSDRVNYGYTF
TGTGCCAGCAGTGACAGGGTCAACTATGGCTACACCTTC